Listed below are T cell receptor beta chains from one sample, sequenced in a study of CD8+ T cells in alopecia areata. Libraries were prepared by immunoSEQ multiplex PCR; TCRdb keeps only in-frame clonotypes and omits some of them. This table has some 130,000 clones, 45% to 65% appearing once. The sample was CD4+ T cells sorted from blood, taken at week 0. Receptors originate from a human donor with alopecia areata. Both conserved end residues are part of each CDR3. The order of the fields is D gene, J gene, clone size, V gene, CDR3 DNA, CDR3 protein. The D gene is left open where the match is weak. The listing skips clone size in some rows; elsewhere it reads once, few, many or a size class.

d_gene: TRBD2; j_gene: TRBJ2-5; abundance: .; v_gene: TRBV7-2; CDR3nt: TGTGCCAGCAGCTCAAGCGGGGGGCTCAGGGGGACCCAGTACTTC; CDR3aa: CASSSSGGLRGTQYF
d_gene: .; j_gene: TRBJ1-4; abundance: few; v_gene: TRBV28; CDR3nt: TGTGCCAGCACCCTAGAAGGGTACGATGAAAAACTGTTTTTT; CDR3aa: CASTLEGYDEKLFF
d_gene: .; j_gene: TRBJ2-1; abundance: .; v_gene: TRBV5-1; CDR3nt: TGCGCCAGCAGCTTGGATCAACGATATGAGCAGTTCTTC; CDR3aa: CASSLDQRYEQFF
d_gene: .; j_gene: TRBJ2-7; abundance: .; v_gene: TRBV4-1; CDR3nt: TGCGCCAGCAGCCACTTAGCGGAAGCCTACGAGCAGTACTTC; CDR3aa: CASSHLAEAYEQYF
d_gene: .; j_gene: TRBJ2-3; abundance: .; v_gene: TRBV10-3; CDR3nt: TGTGCCATCACTTTGGGCCGTAGCACAGATACGCAGTATTTT; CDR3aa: CAITLGRSTDTQYF
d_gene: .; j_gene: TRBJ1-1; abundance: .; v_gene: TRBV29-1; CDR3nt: TGCAGCGTTGAACGGACAACGGAAGCTTTCTTT; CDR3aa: CSVERTTEAFF
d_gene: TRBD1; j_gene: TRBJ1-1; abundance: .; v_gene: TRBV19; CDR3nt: TGTGCCAGTAGTCCACGGGACAGCTTCACTGAAGCTTTCTTT; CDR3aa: CASSPRDSFTEAFF
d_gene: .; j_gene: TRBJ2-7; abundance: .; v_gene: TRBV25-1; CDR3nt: TGTGCCAGCAGTGATGTAAATAGCGGCTGGGACGAGCAGTACTTC; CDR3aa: CASSDVNSGWDEQYF
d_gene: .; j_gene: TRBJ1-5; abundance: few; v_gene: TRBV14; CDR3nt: TGTGCCAGCAGCCAAGGTGGGGGCAATCAGCCCCAGCATTTT; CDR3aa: CASSQGGGNQPQHF
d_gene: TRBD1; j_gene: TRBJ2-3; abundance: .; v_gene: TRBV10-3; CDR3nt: TGTGCCATCACCTCGGACAGGGACACAGATACGCAGTATTTT; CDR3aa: CAITSDRDTDTQYF
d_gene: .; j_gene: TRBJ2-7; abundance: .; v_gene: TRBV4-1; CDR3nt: TGCGCCAGCAGCCAAGGACAGGAAGGGGCCGAGCAGTACTTC; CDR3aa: CASSQGQEGAEQYF
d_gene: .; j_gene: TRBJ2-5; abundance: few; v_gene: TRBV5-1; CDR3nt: TGCGCCAGCAGCTTGGAGGGTAGTGGGACCCAGTACTTC; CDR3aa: CASSLEGSGTQYF
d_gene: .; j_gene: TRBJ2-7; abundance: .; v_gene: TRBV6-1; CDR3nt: TGTGCCGCGAAGGGTTTCGACGAGCAGTACTTC; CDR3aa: CAAKGFDEQYF
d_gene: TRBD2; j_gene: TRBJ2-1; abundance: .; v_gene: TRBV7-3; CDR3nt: TGTGCCAGCAGCTTAGGCCTAGCGGGAGTAGATGAGCAGTTCTTC; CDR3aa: CASSLGLAGVDEQFF
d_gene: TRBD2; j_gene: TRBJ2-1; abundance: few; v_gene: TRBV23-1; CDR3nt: TGCGCCAGCAGCTCAAGGGGGAATAGCGGGGGCGCGCTCTTC; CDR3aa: CASSSRGNSGGALF
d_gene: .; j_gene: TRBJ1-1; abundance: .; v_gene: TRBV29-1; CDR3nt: TGCAGCGTTTGTGTGGATATGAACACTGAAGCTTTCTTT; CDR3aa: CSVCVDMNTEAFF
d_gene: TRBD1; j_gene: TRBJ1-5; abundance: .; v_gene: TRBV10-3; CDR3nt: TGTGCCATCAGCCCGACAGGGAATCAGCCCCAGCATTTT; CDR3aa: CAISPTGNQPQHF
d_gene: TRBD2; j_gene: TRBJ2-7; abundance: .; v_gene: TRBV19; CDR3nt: TGTGCCAGTAGTCTCTCTAGCGGGAGGGCCGCCAACTACGAGCAGTACTTC; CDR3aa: CASSLSSGRAANYEQYF
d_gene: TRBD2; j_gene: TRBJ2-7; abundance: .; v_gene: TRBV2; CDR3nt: TGTGCCAGCAGACTAGCGTTCTACGAGCAGTACTTC; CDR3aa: CASRLAFYEQYF
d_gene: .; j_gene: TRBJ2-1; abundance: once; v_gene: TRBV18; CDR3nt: TGTGCCAGCTCACCCCTACAGGGTAATGAGCAGTTCTTC; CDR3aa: CASSPLQGNEQFF
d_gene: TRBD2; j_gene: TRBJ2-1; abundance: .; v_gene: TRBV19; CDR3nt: TGTGCCAGTAGTATTGAACTAGCGGGAGATCCCGAGCAGTTCTTC; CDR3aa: CASSIELAGDPEQFF
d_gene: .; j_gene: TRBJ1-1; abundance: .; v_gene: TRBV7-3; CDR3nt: TGTGCCAGCAGCTTGGGGGCGGGCATGAACACTGAAGCTTTCTTT; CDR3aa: CASSLGAGMNTEAFF
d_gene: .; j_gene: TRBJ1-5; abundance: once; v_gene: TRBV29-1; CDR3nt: TGCAGCGCGGCCGGACAGCCCAATCAGCCCCAGCATTTT; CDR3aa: CSAAGQPNQPQHF
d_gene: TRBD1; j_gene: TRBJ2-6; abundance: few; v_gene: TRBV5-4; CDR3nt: TGTGCCAGCAGCTTGATGACAGGGGGGGGCTCTGGGGCCAACGTCCTGACTTTC; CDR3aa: CASSLMTGGGSGANVLTF
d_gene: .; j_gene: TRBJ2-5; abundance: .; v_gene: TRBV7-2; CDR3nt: TGTGCCAGCAGCCCGAACAGGGCCGGAGAGACCCAGTACTTC; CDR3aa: CASSPNRAGETQYF
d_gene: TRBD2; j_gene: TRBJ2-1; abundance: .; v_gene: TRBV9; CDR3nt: TGTGCCAGCAGCGAGCGGGGCTACAATGAGCAGTTCTTC; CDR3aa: CASSERGYNEQFF
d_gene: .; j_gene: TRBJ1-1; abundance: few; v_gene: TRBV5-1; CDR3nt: TGCGCCAGCAGCTTGACAGCGAACACTGAAGCTTTCTTT; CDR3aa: CASSLTANTEAFF
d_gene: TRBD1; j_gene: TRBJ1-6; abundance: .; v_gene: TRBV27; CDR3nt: TGTGCCAGCAGTTTAAGGGGGCAGGGCGGTTCACCCCTCCACTTT; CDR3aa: CASSLRGQGGSPLHF
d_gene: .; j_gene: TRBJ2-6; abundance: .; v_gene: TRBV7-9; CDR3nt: TGTGCCAGCAGCTCTCTGAAGGGGGACTACCTCTCTGGGGCCAACGTCCTGACTTTC; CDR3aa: CASSSLKGDYLSGANVLTF
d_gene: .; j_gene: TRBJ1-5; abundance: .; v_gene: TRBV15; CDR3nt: TGTGCCACCAGCAGAGATAAGAACGCCCACCAGCATTTT; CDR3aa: CATSRDKNAHQHF
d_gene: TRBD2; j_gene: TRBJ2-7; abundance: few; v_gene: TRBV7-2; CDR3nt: TGTGCCAGCAGCTTAGGACTAGCGGGGGGGCACAATTACGAGCAGTACTTC; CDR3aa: CASSLGLAGGHNYEQYF
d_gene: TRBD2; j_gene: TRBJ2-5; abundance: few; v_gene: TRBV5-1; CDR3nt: TGCGCCAGCAGCTCTGTAGCGGGGGTTCAAGAGACCCAGTACTTC; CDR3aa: CASSSVAGVQETQYF
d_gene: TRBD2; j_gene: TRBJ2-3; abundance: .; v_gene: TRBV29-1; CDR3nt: TGCAGCGTTGAAGACCGGGGACTAGCGTGGATCACAGATACGCAGTATTTT; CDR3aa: CSVEDRGLAWITDTQYF
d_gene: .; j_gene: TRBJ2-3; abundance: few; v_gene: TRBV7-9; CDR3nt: TGTGCCAGCAGCTACGACCCGCTCACAGATACGCAGTATTTT; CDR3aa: CASSYDPLTDTQYF
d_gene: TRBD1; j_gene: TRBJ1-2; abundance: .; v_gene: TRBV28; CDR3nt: TGTGCCAGCAGTACTATGACAGGGGGCTATGGCTACACCTTC; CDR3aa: CASSTMTGGYGYTF
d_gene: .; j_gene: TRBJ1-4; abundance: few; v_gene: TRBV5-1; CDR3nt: TGCGCCAGCAGCTCCTCGGGGGGTAATAATGAAAAACTGTTTTTT; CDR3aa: CASSSSGGNNEKLFF
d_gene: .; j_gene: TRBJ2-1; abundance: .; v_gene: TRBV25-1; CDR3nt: TGTGCCAGCAGTCTTGCCGCAGAAGGGGAGCAGTTCTTC; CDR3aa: CASSLAAEGEQFF
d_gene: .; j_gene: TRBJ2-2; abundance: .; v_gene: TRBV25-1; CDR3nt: TGTGCCAGCAGTGACCCGGGAGAGGTCGCCGGGGAGCTGTTTTTT; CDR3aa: CASSDPGEVAGELFF
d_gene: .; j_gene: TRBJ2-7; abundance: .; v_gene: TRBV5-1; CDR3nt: TGCGCCAGCAGCCCGACTGCTGACCCTAAATACGAGCAGTACTTC; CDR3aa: CASSPTADPKYEQYF
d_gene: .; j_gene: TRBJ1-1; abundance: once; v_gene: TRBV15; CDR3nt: TGTGCCACCAGCAGCGGCCCGGGCACTGAAGCTTTCTTT; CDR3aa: CATSSGPGTEAFF
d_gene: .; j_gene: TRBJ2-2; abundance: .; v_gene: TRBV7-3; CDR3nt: TGTGCCAGCAGCTTAAATCCGGGGAATTGGGCCGGGGAGCTGTTTTTT; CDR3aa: CASSLNPGNWAGELFF
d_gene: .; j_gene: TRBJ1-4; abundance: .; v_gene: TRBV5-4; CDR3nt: TGTGCCAGCAGCTCGGACTCCGAAAAACTGTTTTTT; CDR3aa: CASSSDSEKLFF
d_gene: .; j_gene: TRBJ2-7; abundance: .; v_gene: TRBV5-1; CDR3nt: TGCGCCAGCAGCTTGAGCCGCCTGACCTACGAGCAGTACTTC; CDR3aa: CASSLSRLTYEQYF
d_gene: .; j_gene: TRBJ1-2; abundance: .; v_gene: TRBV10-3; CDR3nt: TGTGCCATCAGTGAGTCGGGCAGAAACTATGGCTACACCTTC; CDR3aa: CAISESGRNYGYTF
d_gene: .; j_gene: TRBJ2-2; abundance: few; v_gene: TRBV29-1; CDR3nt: TGCAGCGTTGTATATGGATTGGAAGCGACCGGGGAGCTGTTTTTT; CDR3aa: CSVVYGLEATGELFF
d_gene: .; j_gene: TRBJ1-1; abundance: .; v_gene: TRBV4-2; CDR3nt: TGTGCCAGCAGCCAAGATCCACAGAACACTGAAGCTTTCTTT; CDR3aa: CASSQDPQNTEAFF
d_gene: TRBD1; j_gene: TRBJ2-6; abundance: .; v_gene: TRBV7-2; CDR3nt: TGTGCCAGCAGCGCACCGGGACAGGCCGTCTCTGGGGCCAACGTCCTGACTTTC; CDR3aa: CASSAPGQAVSGANVLTF
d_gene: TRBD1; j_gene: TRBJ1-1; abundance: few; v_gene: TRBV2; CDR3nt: TGTGCCAGCACCCCGGGACAGGGGGCGAGCACTGAAGCTTTCTTT; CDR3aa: CASTPGQGASTEAFF
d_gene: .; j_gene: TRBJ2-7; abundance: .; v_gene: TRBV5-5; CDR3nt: TGTGCCAGCAGCCCCAGGGAAGGGGACGAGCAGTACTTC; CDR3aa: CASSPREGDEQYF
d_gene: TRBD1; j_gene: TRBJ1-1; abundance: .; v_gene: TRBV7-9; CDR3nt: TGTGCCAGCAGCTTAGCCGGGACAGAGAACACTGAAGCTTTCTTT; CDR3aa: CASSLAGTENTEAFF
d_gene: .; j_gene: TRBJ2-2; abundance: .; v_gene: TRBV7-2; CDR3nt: TGTGCCAGCAGCTTAGATAGGGCAGGGTTCGGGGAGCTGTTTTTT; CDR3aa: CASSLDRAGFGELFF